One and the same sample provided the 26 T cell receptor beta chains below, sequenced in a study of cytomegalovirus exposure and HLA in healthy donors. The PCR used 60 Vbeta and 13 Jbeta primers. This table comes from immunoSEQ multiplex PCR, and its TCRdb copy is limited to in-frame clones, with some not included. The table includes fewer than 120,000 clones, approximately 86% detected once. Sequenced: PBMCs. The receptors were sampled from a man aged 40-49 years in good health and CMV-seronegative.

This rearrangement joins TRBV4-2 to TRBJ1-6; TRBD1 might be the D (5 bases). Deletions cut 1 base from V and 6 bases from J, with 7 bases between. The CDR3 runs to 14 residues. Germline lookup yields CDR1 LGHNA and CDR2 YNFKEQ. The CDR3 DNA is TGTGCCAGCAGCCAAGGACAGTCTAATTCACCCCTCCACTTT. The encoded protein is CASSQGQSNSPLHF.

The genes are TRBV19 and TRBJ2-3; TRBD1 is a possible D gene (7 bases). Deletions cut 7 bases from V and 5 bases from J, with 19 bases between. CDR3 length: 15 amino acids. Germline V gene sequence: CDR1 LNHDA, CDR2 SQIVND (reference sequence). This CDR3 reads CASTLRRGQIDTQYF. The CDR3 DNA reads TGTGCCAGTACCCTAAGGAGGGGGCAGATAGATACGCAGTATTTT.

The chain carries TRBV4-1 and TRBJ2-5; 8 bases map to TRBD2. This CDR3 spans 17 amino acids. Germline lookup yields CDR1 MGHRA and CDR2 YSYEKL. The ends lost 1 base at V and 2 bases at J; junction bases unmatched: 9. The CDR3 sequence: CASSQAAGGNLQETQYF. The CDR3 DNA is TGCGCCAGCAGCCAAGCGGCGGGGGGAAACCTACAAGAGACCCAGTACTTC.

J is TRBJ1-3 and V is TRBV5-1; maybe TRBD1 (5 bases). With 0 bases removed from V and 2 bases from J, the gap between germline ends came to 9 bases. In germline, CDR1 is SGHRS, CDR2 YFSETQ. The CDR3 loop spans 15 amino acids. This CDR3 reads CASSLDGAAGNTIYF. The CDR3 nucleotides read TGCGCCAGCAGCTTGGATGGGGCGGCTGGAAACACCATATATTTT.

CDR3 region: CASSAQEDYGYTF. The CDR3 DNA follows: TGTGCCAGCAGTGCCCAGGAGGACTATGGCTACACCTTC. V is TRBV2 and J is TRBJ1-2; D not certain. The CDR3 sequence is 13 residues long. V lost 4 bases to trimming and J lost 3 bases, with 9 bases between them. The germline V gene encodes CDR1 SNHLY and CDR2 FYNNEI.

The chain couples TRBV7-2 to TRBJ2-3; TRBD2 is a possible D gene (5 bases). Between the trimmed V and J ends, which lost 3 bases and 7 bases, there was a span of 14 bases. This CDR3 spans 14 amino acids. CDR1 SGHTA and CDR2 FQGNSA come from the germline V gene. The CDR3 region is CASSLEVIENTQYF. The CDR3 bases are TGTGCCAGCAGCTTGGAGGTAATTGAGAATACGCAGTATTTT.

J is TRBJ2-5 and V is TRBV5-4; 9 positions agree with TRBD2. V shed 1 base, J shed 5 bases, and the junction held 6 bases outside the gene matches. The germline V gene has CDR1 SGHNT and CDR2 YYREEE (reference sequence). The CDR3 is 15 amino acids. The CDR3 bases are TGTGCCAGCAGCTTGAGGGCGGGGGGGTATGAGACCCAGTACTTC. Amino acids: CASSLRAGGYETQYF.

The chain carries TRBV19 and TRBJ1-5; D is perhaps TRBD1 (5 bases). The CDR3 runs to 12 residues. Germline loops: CDR1 LNHDA, CDR2 SQIVND (reference sequence). V was trimmed by 6 bases and J by 8 bases, leaving 11 bases between them. Here the CDR3 reads CASRQGPEPQHF. For the CDR3, the DNA is TGTGCCAGTAGGCAGGGTCCGGAGCCCCAGCATTTT.

The V gene is TRBV2, the J gene TRBJ1-5; D may be TRBD1 (5 bases). Germline-derived CDR1 and CDR2 are SNHLY and FYNNEI. V was clipped by 4 bases and J by 5 bases, with 12 bases between them. This CDR3 comprises 14 residues. The CDR3 DNA reads as TGTGCCAGCAGTGTCGAGGGAGGGGATCAGCCCCAGCATTTT. Translating gives CASSVEGGDQPQHF.

J is TRBJ1-1 and V is TRBV7-2; tentative D call: TRBD1 (5 bases). This CDR3 is 14 amino acids long. Trimming cost V 3 bases and J 3 bases, with 11 bases left between them. From germline, CDR1 is SGHTA and CDR2 FQGNSA. CDR3 sequence: CASSFRTPYTEAFF. The DNA of the CDR3 is TGTGCCAGCAGCTTCCGGACACCCTACACTGAAGCTTTCTTT.

The rearrangement uses TRBV18 and TRBJ1-6; TRBD1 aligns across 10 bases. With 0 bases clipped from V and 9 bases from J, the junction kept 2 bases outside the gene matches. This CDR3 spans 15 amino acids. Germline V lookup: CDR1 KGHSH, CDR2 LQKENI. CDR3 DNA: TGTGCCAGCTCACCACCGGGACAGGGGACTTCACCCCTCCACTTT. This codes for CASSPPGQGTSPLHF.

This clone was observed once. This CDR3 is also generated by other DNA sequences in the sample. This chain links TRBV7-7 with TRBJ2-5; TRBD1 aligns across 9 bases. The CDR3 runs 16 residues. V gave up 1 base and J gave up 5 bases; unmatched junction bases: 8. Germline V gene lookup returns CDR1 SSHAT and CDR2 FNYEAQ (reference sequence). CDR3 protein: CASSLGTGVVGETQYF. The DNA for the CDR3 is TGTGCCAGCAGCTTAGGGACAGGGGTGGTAGGGGAGACCCAGTACTTC.

This chain links TRBV19 with TRBJ1-5; maybe TRBD1 (6 bases). This CDR3 spans 14 amino acids. V was cut by 8 bases and J by 2 bases, with 13 bases left in between. Germline CDR1 LNHDA, CDR2 SQIVND (reference sequence). The CDR3 loop reads CASHREGGNQPQHF. The DNA for the CDR3 is TGTGCCAGTCACAGGGAAGGGGGCAATCAGCCCCAGCATTTT.

This clone was seen a single time. The chain carries TRBV6-1 and TRBJ1-6; TRBD1 might be the D (5 bases). This CDR3 region has 18 residues. V gave up 4 bases and J gave up 7 bases, with 23 bases separating them. CDR1 and CDR2 (germline): MNHNS, SASEGT. The CDR3 DNA sequence: TGTGCCAGCAGTGTCCCCTCCGGGACTACACGTTCGAATTCACCCCTCCACTTT. This encodes CASSVPSGTTRSNSPLHF.

The chain is built from TRBV10-3 and TRBJ1-1; 9 bases are shared with TRBD1. V lost 7 bases and J lost 0; bases outside the gene matches: 6. The CDR3 is 15 amino acids. Germline loops: CDR1 ENHRY, CDR2 SYGVKD. The chain's CDR3 is CAITRTGDMNTEAFF. In DNA form, the CDR3 reads TGTGCCATCACTAGGACAGGGGACATGAACACTGAAGCTTTCTTT.

This clone has just one count. The chain is built from TRBV27 and TRBJ2-7; D gene uncertain. This CDR3 is 13 amino acids long. V lost 7 bases, J lost 0 bases, and 10 bases lay in between. Germline lookup yields CDR1 MNHEY and CDR2 SMNVEV (reference sequence). CDR3 loop: CASTPQDSYEQYF. The CDR3 DNA follows: TGTGCCAGCACCCCGCAGGACTCCTACGAGCAGTACTTC.

The chain uses TRBV6-5 and TRBJ2-1, with D possibly being TRBD1 (6 bases). CDR1 and CDR2 from the germline V gene are MNHEY and SVGAGI. V dropped 4 bases and J dropped 5 bases, with 15 bases sitting between them. CDR3 length equals 15 residues. CDR3 DNA: TGTGCCAGCAGTTCCCAAAAGACAGGAGACAATGAGCAGTTCTTC. Protein sequence: CASSSQKTGDNEQFF.

The chain combines TRBV29-1 with TRBJ1-1, with 8 bases lining up with TRBD1. V shed 5 bases, J shed 3 bases, and the junction held 11 bases outside the gene matches. CDR3 length equals 15 residues. In germline, CDR1 is SQVTM, CDR2 ANQGSEA. Here the CDR3 reads CSVPGRGLGDTEAFF. The CDR3, as DNA: TGCAGCGTTCCCGGCAGGGGGCTTGGAGACACTGAAGCTTTCTTT.

The rearrangement joins TRBV10-3 to TRBJ2-1; D is possibly TRBD2 (5 bases). V lost 6 bases and J 5 bases, leaving 11 bases between the germline ends. The germline gives CDR1 ENHRY, CDR2 SYGVKD. The CDR3 is made up of 13 amino acids. The CDR3 spells CAISTEEDNEQFF. The CDR3 coding sequence is TGTGCCATCAGCACCGAGGAGGACAATGAGCAGTTCTTC.

The V call is TRBV6-1, the J call TRBJ1-3; D is unresolved. The CDR3 totals 15 residues. V was pared by 4 bases and J by 0 bases, with 10 bases between. CDR1 is MNHNS, CDR2 SASEGT, per germline. In nucleotides, the CDR3 is TGTGCCAGCAGTGCTCCTCGGAGCTCTGGAAACACCATATATTTT. Translating gives CASSAPRSSGNTIYF.

There are a few counts of this clone. This chain joins TRBV28 and TRBJ2-5; 8 bases line up with TRBD2. The CDR3 length is 14 residues. Per germline, CDR1 MDHEN and CDR2 SYDVKM. The junction had 6 bases not matched to a gene; V was cut back by 5 bases and J by 4 bases. CDR3 in amino acids: CASSLGLARETQYF. The CDR3 DNA reads TGTGCCAGCAGTCTCGGACTAGCAAGAGAGACCCAGTACTTC.

The chain uses TRBV15 and TRBJ1-2; possible D gene TRBD1, 6 bases. V was shortened by 1 base and J by 6 bases, with 12 bases between the two germline ends. Germline CDR1 is LNHNV and CDR2 is YYDKDF (reference sequence). This CDR3 comprises 14 residues. The chain's CDR3 is CATSRGRQGNGYTF. The CDR3 DNA follows: TGTGCCACCAGCAGAGGGCGGCAGGGGAATGGCTACACCTTC. Full variable domain (rest looked up from reference TRBV15 and TRBJ1-2): DAMVIQNPRYQVTQFGKPVTLSCSQTLNHNVMYWYQQKSSQAPKLLFHYYDKDFNNEADTPDNFQSRRPNTSFCFLDIRSPGLGDTAMYLCATSRGRQGNGYTFGSGTRLTVV.

This clone was observed once. The rearrangement joins TRBV30 to TRBJ1-1, with 12 bases lining up with TRBD1. Looked up from germline, CDR1 is GTSNPN and CDR2 is SVGIG (reference sequence). This CDR3 is 16 amino acids long. Trimming cost V 0 bases and J 7 bases; bases outside gene matches: 9. CDR3 in amino acids: CAWSVGGQGATGEAFF. The CDR3, as DNA: TGTGCCTGGAGTGTAGGGGGACAGGGGGCGACTGGTGAAGCTTTCTTT.

The gene calls are TRBV9 and TRBJ1-2; 8 nucleotides line up with TRBD1. There are 15 residues in the CDR3. After removal of 2 bases from V and 4 bases from J, the junction contained 7 bases not matched to a gene. The V gene's germline CDR1 is SGDLS and CDR2 YYNGEE. This CDR3 reads CASSVGFDRGYGYTF. CDR3 nucleotide sequence: TGTGCCAGCAGCGTTGGATTCGACAGGGGCTATGGCTACACCTTC. The full variable domain, rest sourced from reference TRBV9 and TRBJ1-2, is DSGVTQTPKHLITATGQRVTLRCSPRSGDLSVYWYQQSLDQGLQFLIQYYNGEERAKGNILERFSAQQFPDLHSELNLSSLELGDSALYFCASSVGFDRGYGYTFGSGTRLTVV.

The J gene is TRBJ1-1, the V gene TRBV28; 7 bases align to TRBD1. The J segment lost 0 bases and the V segment lost 7 bases, leaving 8 bases of the junction unmatched. The germline V gene has CDR1 MDHEN and CDR2 SYDVKM. The CDR3 sequence is 15 residues long. CDR3 sequence: CASTATGQVNTEAFF. For the CDR3, the DNA is TGTGCCAGCACCGCAACCGGACAGGTGAACACTGAAGCTTTCTTT.

V usage is TRBV2 and J usage is TRBJ1-2; possibly TRBD1 for D (6 bases). The CDR3 is 14 residues long. Trimming cost V 2 bases and J 8 bases, with 15 bases left between them. Germline-derived CDR1 and CDR2 are SNHLY and FYNNEI. Here the CDR3 DNA reads TGTGCCAGCAGTGAAACAAACAGGGCAGAAGGCTACACCTTC. Translated, it gives CASSETNRAEGYTF.